The 10 T cell receptor beta chains given below trace back to one sample, sequenced in a study of blood T cell repertoires in COVID-19. Profiling relied on immunoSEQ multiplex PCR, and the TCRdb table lists in-frame clones only, not all of them. The sample lists just under 95,000 clones, roughly 80% seen once, with over 15% in the top ten. Sequenced material: peripheral blood. These receptors came from a human donor in a cohort sampled during active COVID-19.

The rearrangement joins TRBV28 to TRBJ2-7, with D perhaps TRBD2 (6 bases). Per germline, CDR1 MDHEN and CDR2 SYDVKM. V lost 5 bases and J 3 bases, leaving 17 bases between the germline ends. The length of the CDR3 is 15 residues. Here the CDR3 DNA reads TGTGCCAGCAGTCCTCGGGACTCCCCCCTCTACGAGCAGTACTTC. It encodes CASSPRDSPLYEQYF.

The CDR3 loop reads CASRGQHSNQPQHF. In DNA, the CDR3 is TGTGCCAGCAGAGGACAGCATAGCAATCAGCCCCAGCATTTT. This chain uses TRBV28 with TRBJ1-5, with D possibly matching TRBD1 (6 bases). This CDR3 comprises 14 residues. Trimming took off 6 bases at V and 0 bases at J, with 9 bases between the two ends. Germline loops: CDR1 MDHEN, CDR2 SYDVKM.

The gene calls are TRBV3-1 (or the pseudogene TRBV3-2) and TRBJ2-5; 9 nucleotides line up with TRBD2. Looked up from germline, CDR1 is LGHDT and CDR2 is YNNKEL (reference sequence). V was clipped by 3 bases and J by 6 bases; unmatched bases: 14. CDR3 size: 17 residues. This chain's CDR3 is CASSHPNSGSIGQTQYF. Written as DNA, the CDR3 is TGTGCCAGCAGCCACCCCAATAGCGGGAGTATCGGACAGACCCAGTACTTC.

In regard to this clone: Other DNA sequences of this sample code for an identical CDR3. This chain uses TRBV29-1 with TRBJ2-2, with 8 bases lining up with TRBD1. V lost 5 bases, J lost 1 base, and 6 bases stayed unmatched. Looked up from germline, CDR1 is SQVTM and CDR2 is ANQGSEA. The CDR3 totals 15 residues. The CDR3 coding sequence is TGCAGCGTTCGTACCGGGACAGGGAACACCGGGGAGCTGTTTTTT. It codes for CSVRTGTGNTGELFF.

The genes are TRBV27 and TRBJ1-2, with 8 nucleotides matching TRBD1. The CDR3 totals 13 residues. In germline, CDR1 is MNHEY, CDR2 SMNVEV (reference sequence). V dropped 6 bases and J dropped 2; count of bases not matched to a gene: 2. The CDR3 DNA follows: TGTGCCAGCAGGAGACAGGGGAACTATGGCTACACCTTC. Amino acids: CASRRQGNYGYTF.

J is TRBJ1-2 and V is TRBV28; D possibly corresponds to TRBD1 (6 bases). Germline-derived CDR1 and CDR2 are MDHEN and SYDVKM. The CDR3 covers 16 residues. V was clipped by 2 bases and J by 4 bases, with 17 bases between them. The CDR3 DNA follows: TGTGCCAGCAGTTTAAATCAGGGGATTCGTGGCTATGGCTACACCTTC. Translating it yields CASSLNQGIRGYGYTF.

This clone was counted a single time. This chain connects TRBV19 to TRBJ2-5; D possibly corresponds to TRBD2 (6 bases). This CDR3 has 15 residues. Germline V lookup: CDR1 LNHDA, CDR2 SQIVND (reference sequence). V dropped 2 bases and J dropped 6 bases, with 16 bases sitting between them. CDR3: CASSIRSGDIKTQYF. As DNA, the CDR3 is TGTGCCAGTAGTATAAGGTCGGGAGACATAAAGACCCAGTACTTC.

V and J are TRBV19 and TRBJ2-7, with 8 bases identical to TRBD1. V lost 3 bases, J lost 2 bases, and 6 bases stayed unmatched. The CDR3 totals 15 residues. Germline V gives CDR1 LNHDA, CDR2 SQIVND (reference sequence). The CDR3 sequence: CASSIGQGAAYEQYF. The DNA for the CDR3 is TGTGCCAGTAGTATCGGGCAGGGGGCGGCCTACGAGCAGTACTTC.

The V and J genes are TRBV5-1 and TRBJ2-7; 10 positions match TRBD1. The CDR3 consists of 15 residues. Germline CDR1 and CDR2: SGHRS and YFSETQ. Trimming removed 4 bases from V and 0 bases from J; junction bases left unmatched: 4. The CDR3 here is CASSAGTGDSYEQYF. CDR3 coding DNA: TGCGCCAGCAGCGCCGGGACAGGGGACTCCTACGAGCAGTACTTC.

This clone turned up a few times. The chain employs TRBV10-1 and TRBJ2-7; D is perhaps TRBD1 (5 bases). The germline V gene has CDR1 WNHNN and CDR2 SYGVQD (reference sequence). Trimming took off 4 bases at V and 2 bases at J, with 9 bases between the two ends. CDR3 length equals 13 residues. DNA for the CDR3: TGCGCCAGCAGTGGAGCAGGGCCCTACGAGCAGTACTTC. It codes for CASSGAGPYEQYF.